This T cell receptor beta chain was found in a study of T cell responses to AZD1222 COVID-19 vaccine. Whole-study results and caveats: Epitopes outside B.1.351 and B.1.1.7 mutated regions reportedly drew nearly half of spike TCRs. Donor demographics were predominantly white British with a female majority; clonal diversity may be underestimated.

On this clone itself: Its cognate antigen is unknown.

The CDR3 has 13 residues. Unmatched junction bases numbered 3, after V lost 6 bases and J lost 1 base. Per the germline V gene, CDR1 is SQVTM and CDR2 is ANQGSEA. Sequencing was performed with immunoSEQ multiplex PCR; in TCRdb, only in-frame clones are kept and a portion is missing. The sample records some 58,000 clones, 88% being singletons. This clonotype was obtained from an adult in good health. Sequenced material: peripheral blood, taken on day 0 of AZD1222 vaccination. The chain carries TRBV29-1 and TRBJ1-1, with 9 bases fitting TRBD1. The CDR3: CSVRTGANTEAFF. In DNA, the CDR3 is TGCAGCGTAAGGACAGGGGCGAACACTGAAGCTTTCTTT. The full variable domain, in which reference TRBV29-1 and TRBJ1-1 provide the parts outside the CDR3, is SAVISQKPSRDICQRGTSLTIQCQVDSQVTMMFWYRQQPGQSLTLIATANQGSEATYESGFVIDKFPISRPNLTFSTLTVSNMSPEDSSIYLCSVRTGANTEAFFGQGTRLTVV.